One and the same sample provided the 25 T cell receptor beta chains below, sequenced in a study of regulatory T cells in long-lasting Graves disease. According to the study, TCR beta libraries were built with iRepertoire HTBI primers and CDR3-region Arm-PCR. One entry per CDR3 protein, called by TCRdb with MiXCR from the multiplex PCR reads. The sample shows fewer than 400,000 distinct CDR3 sequences, under 20% of them seen only once. Indicated time point: newly diagnosed GD, antithyroid drugs for less than 3 months. PBMC-extracted RNA yielded the TCR library. The starting material was peripheral blood mononuclear cells (PBMCs), obtained at new diagnosis, from a patient treated with antithyroid drugs. These receptors came from a female donor with Graves disease.

This clonotype was seen many times. The gene calls are TRBV7-9 and TRBJ2-2; 7 bases match TRBD1. Losses at the gene ends were 8 bases for V and 5 bases for J; bases not matched to a gene: 14. Germline CDR1 reads SEHNR; CDR2 reads FQNEAQ (reference sequence). CDR3 size: 16 residues. The CDR3 DNA sequence: TGTGCCAGCTACACAGGGGCGGATCGATCAACCGGGGAGCTGTTTTTT. The encoded protein is CASYTGADRSTGELFF.

The rearrangement joins TRBV11-2 to TRBJ2-2; no clear D. V was shortened by 5 bases and J by 0 bases, with 4 bases between the two germline ends. CDR3 size: 13 residues. In germline, CDR1 is SGHAT, CDR2 FQNNGV. The CDR3 bases are TGTGCCAGCAGCCCATCGAACACCGGGGAGCTGTTTTTT. Translating it yields CASSPSNTGELFF.

This clonotype appeared many times. The CDR3 loop reads CASSSTGLVINTGELFF. The DNA for the CDR3 is TGTGCCAGCAGTTCAACAGGGTTGGTGATCAACACCGGGGAGCTGTTTTTT. The chain combines TRBV6-2 or TRBV6-3 with TRBJ2-2, with a possible D match to TRBD1 (6 bases). V was pared by 4 bases and J by 2 bases, with 17 bases between. Germline assignment: CDR1 MNHEY and CDR2 SVGEGT. The CDR3 spans 17 residues.

This clonotype was observed many times. The chain is built from TRBV19 and TRBJ1-5; D unclear. The V gene's germline CDR1 is LNHDA and CDR2 SQIVND (reference sequence). The CDR3 has 16 amino acids. V was shortened by 1 base and J by 3 bases, with 13 bases between the two germline ends. This CDR3 is CASSIVGVQNNQPQHF. CDR3 DNA sequence: TGTGCCAGTAGTATAGTGGGAGTGCAGAACAATCAGCCCCAGCATTTT.

There are many counts of this clonotype. The rearrangement joins TRBV11-2 to TRBJ2-1, with unresolved D. Germline V gene data show CDR1 as SGHAT and CDR2 as FQNNGV. CDR3 length equals 14 residues. The ends were cut back, 5 bases at V and 13 bases at J, with 21 bases in the middle. This CDR3 is CASSPNFGLGFQFF. For the CDR3, the DNA is TGTGCCAGCAGCCCCAATTTCGGGCTTGGTTTTCAGTTCTTC.

Points on this clonotype: A single base is all that separates this from a far larger clone, so a read error is likely. The J gene is TRBJ2-7, the V gene TRBV20-1; D possibly corresponds to TRBD2 (5 bases). TRBJ2-1 matches the DNA end more closely, so the J call is doubtful. There are 17 residues in the CDR3. Per the germline V gene, CDR1 is DFQATT and CDR2 is SNEGSKA (reference sequence). CDR3 DNA: TGCAGTGCTAGTGACGCTGGGAGCGATAGCTCCTACAATGAGCAGTTCTTC. Translated: CSASDAGSDSSYNEQFF.

This clonotype has ten or more counts. The chain has TRBV6-5 and TRBJ2-7; D is undetermined. This CDR3 is built from 15 residues. Deletions cut 0 bases from V and 0 bases from J, with 9 bases between. Germline V gene lookup returns CDR1 MNHEY and CDR2 SVGAGI. The CDR3 DNA sequence: TGTGCCAGCAGTTACTCGGCCTTTAGCTCCTACGAGCAGTACTTC. Translated: CASSYSAFSSYEQYF.

This clonotype appeared a few times. Given a much more abundant clone one base away, this may be a read error. The genes are TRBV10-3 and TRBJ1-6; 7 nucleotides line up with TRBD1. The CDR3 is 14 residues long. From germline, CDR1 is ENHRY and CDR2 SYGVKD. As DNA, the CDR3 is TGTGTCATCACCCGGGACAGTAATAATTCACCCCTCCACTTT. It translates to CVITRDSNNSPLHF.

Many counts were recorded for this clonotype. This chain links TRBV7-6 with TRBJ1-1; D is perhaps TRBD1 (5 bases). Trimming took off 3 bases at V and 2 bases at J, with 7 bases between the two ends. The CDR3 is 13 amino acids. Germline CDR1 is SGHVS and CDR2 is FNYEAQ. CDR3 sequence reads: CASSFGANTEAFF. CDR3 nucleotide sequence: TGTGCCAGCAGCTTTGGGGCCAACACTGAAGCTTTCTTT.

A note on this clonotype: Just one base apart from a much larger clone, this may be a read error. CDR3 coding DNA: TGTGCCAGCAGCTCCTCACGGGCCGCGGCCTACGAGCAGTTCTTC. Translating it yields CASSSSRAAAYEQFF. The chain joins TRBV11-2 to TRBJ2-1, with unresolved D. This CDR3 is built from 15 residues. V was pared by 4 bases and J by 10 bases, with 20 bases between. Germline V gene sequence: CDR1 SGHAT, CDR2 FQNNGV. Drawing the rest from reference TRBV11-2 and TRBJ2-1, the complete variable domain is EAGVAQSPRYKIIEKRQSVAFWCNPISGHATLYWYQQILGQGPKLLIQFQNNGVVDDSQLPKDRFSAERLKGVDSTLKIQPAKLEDSAVYLCASSSSRAAAYEQFFGPGTRLTVL.

This clonotype has at least ten counts. The chain combines TRBV13 with TRBJ2-1; D ambiguous. The CDR3 runs 13 residues. V lost 7 bases to trimming and J lost 5 bases, with 12 bases between them. Germline lookup yields CDR1 PRHDT and CDR2 FYEKMQ (reference sequence). This CDR3 is CASTIASHNEQFF. CDR3 DNA: TGTGCCAGCACAATAGCTTCCCACAATGAGCAGTTCTTC. The full variable domain, rest sourced from reference TRBV13 and TRBJ2-1, is AAGVIQSPRHLIKEKRETATLKCYPIPRHDTVYWYQQGPGQDPQFLISFYEKMQSDKGSIPDRFSAQQFSDYHSELNMSSLELGDSALYFCASTIASHNEQFFGPGTRLTVL.

This clonotype occurred many times. The rearrangement links TRBV6-2 or TRBV6-3 to TRBJ2-1, with TRBD2 matching 10 bases. Germline trimming cut 7 bases from V and 10 bases from J; bases unmatched to any gene: 10. The CDR3 is 14 residues long. Germline V gene sequence: CDR1 MNHEY, CDR2 SVGEGT. This chain's CDR3 is CASTLGTSALEQFF. CDR3 nucleotides: TGTGCCAGCACCCTCGGGACTAGCGCATTGGAGCAGTTCTTC.

Regarding this clonotype: A much larger clone differs from this one at a single base, so this may be a read error. The chain recombines TRBV28 with TRBJ2-1, with 7 bases identical to TRBD2. The CDR3 is made up of 12 amino acids. Germline lookup yields CDR1 MDHEN and CDR2 SYDVKM. The CDR3 spells CASMASGPGETF. The DNA of the CDR3 is TGTGCCAGCATGGCTAGCGGTCCTGGGGAGACCTTC.

For this clonotype: This could be a read error, since a much larger clone is one nucleotide away. This chain uses TRBV20-1 with TRBJ2-5; 10 bases match TRBD2. This CDR3 contains 18 residues. Germline V lookup: CDR1 DFQATT, CDR2 SNEGSKA (reference sequence). V lost 6 bases and J lost 5; bases outside the gene matches: 21. The CDR3 DNA reads TGCAGTGCGGGGGGGACTAGCGTGACATCGAGGGTCGGGGAGACCCAGTACTTC. It is translated as CSAGGTSVTSRVGETQYF.

This chain links TRBV19 with TRBJ2-1; D may be TRBD2 (6 bases). Trimming took off 6 bases at V and 0 bases at J, with 12 bases between the two ends. Looked up from germline, CDR1 is LNHDA and CDR2 is SQIVND (reference sequence). The CDR3 loop spans 15 amino acids. CDR3 in amino acids: CASRPLTSSYNEQFF. The CDR3 nucleotides are TGTGCCAGTAGGCCGTTGACTAGCTCCTACAATGAGCAGTTCTTC.

Comments on this clonotype: With a far larger clone one base away, a read error is the likely cause. The chain couples TRBV2 to TRBJ2-5; TRBD2 matches 7 bases. TRBJ2-1 matches the DNA end more closely, so the J call is doubtful. There are 15 residues in the CDR3. Germline CDR1 and CDR2: SNHLY and FYNNEI. This chain's CDR3 is CASSLTSLIRNEQFF. DNA of the CDR3: TGTGCCAGCAGTTTGACTAGCCTAATAAGGAATGAGCAGTTCTTC.

This clonotype was seen a handful of times. This chain connects TRBV5-1 to TRBJ2-5; D gene uncertain. This CDR3 region has 15 residues. V lost 6 bases and J 1 base, leaving 16 bases between the germline ends. Germline V lookup: CDR1 SGHRS, CDR2 YFSETQ. CDR3 sequence: CASTVVGRFQETQYF. As DNA, the CDR3 is TGCGCCAGCACGGTGGTTGGCAGGTTCCAAGAGACCCAGTACTTC.

This clonotype was recorded at least ten times. J is TRBJ1-2 and V is TRBV12-3 or TRBV12-4; the D is unclear. V was pared by 1 base and J by 13 bases, with 10 bases between. The CDR3 loop spans 11 amino acids. The CDR3: CASSLGLSSTF. The CDR3 DNA reads TGTGCCAGCAGTTTAGGGCTGTCGTCCACCTTC.

This clonotype appeared many times. The chain couples TRBV12-3 or TRBV12-4 to TRBJ2-3, with 9 bases matching TRBD1. This CDR3 is built from 17 residues. Trimming at V came to 1 base and at J to 3 bases, leaving 8 bases not matched to a gene. CDR3 residues: CASSLGGGQGGTDTQYF. As DNA, the CDR3 is TGTGCCAGCAGTTTAGGAGGGGGACAGGGAGGGACAGATACGCAGTATTTT.

This clonotype has ten or more counts. The V call is TRBV7-9, the J call TRBJ1-6; D is undetermined. Germline V lookup: CDR1 SEHNR, CDR2 FQNEAQ (reference sequence). Trimming took 5 bases from V and 8 from J, leaving 7 bases between them. There are 12 residues in the CDR3. The CDR3 sequence is CASSISDSPLHF. DNA for the CDR3: TGTGCCAGCAGCATAAGTGATTCACCCCTCCACTTT.

This clonotype was detected ten times or more. The CDR3 region is CASSGTGRYNEQFF. CDR3 bases: TGTGCCAGCTCCGGGACAGGCCGCTACAATGAGCAGTTCTTC. J is TRBJ2-1 and V is TRBV12-3 or TRBV12-4; 8 positions match TRBD1. The V segment lost 8 bases and the J segment 3 bases; nucleotides outside the gene matches: 6. The CDR3 runs 14 residues.

This clonotype was detected many times. The chain joins TRBV11-2 to TRBJ2-1; TRBD2 aligns across 9 bases. CDR3 size: 15 residues. Trimming cost V 5 bases and J 3 bases; bases outside gene matches: 5. Germline CDR1 and CDR2: SGHAT and FQNNGV. The CDR3 coding sequence is TGTGCCAGCAGCCCCTGGACTAGCGACTACAATGAGCAGTTCTTC. Its protein product is CASSPWTSDYNEQFF.

This clonotype was seen more than once but under ten times. The chain combines TRBV7-3 with TRBJ2-2, with D unclear. The CDR3 extends over 16 amino acids. Germline V gene data show CDR1 as SGHTA and CDR2 as FQGTGA. V shed 0 bases and J shed 0 bases, with 8 bases lying between them. This CDR3 reads CASSLTPQTNTGELFF. For the CDR3, the DNA is TGTGCCAGCAGCTTAACCCCGCAGACGAACACCGGGGAGCTGTTTTTT.

This clonotype was detected ten times or more. This chain uses TRBV7-3 with TRBJ2-1, with D tentatively TRBD2 (5 bases). Germline V gene sequence: CDR1 SGHTA, CDR2 FQGTGA. The ends were cut back, 3 bases at V and 0 bases at J, with 18 bases in the middle. The CDR3 sequence is 18 residues long. The CDR3 nucleotides read TGTGCCAGCAGCTTCAGAAAGAGGCTTGGGAGCTCCTACAATGAGCAGTTCTTC. Encoded protein: CASSFRKRLGSSYNEQFF.

This clonotype was detected ten times or more. The V and J genes are TRBV29-1 and TRBJ2-1; 12 nucleotides line up with TRBD2. CDR3 length equals 12 residues. J lost 10 bases, V lost 4 bases, and 2 bases had no gene match. Per the germline V gene, CDR1 is SQVTM and CDR2 is ANQGSEA. CDR3 residues: CSVGLAGEEQFF. The CDR3 coding sequence is TGCAGCGTTGGACTAGCGGGAGAGGAGCAGTTCTTC.